This TCR beta chain originates from a study of T cell changes during pregnancy in multiple sclerosis (dated by TCRdb to the late 2010s). Notes on the research overall: The study examined how the T cell repertoire changed over the course of pregnancy in women with multiple sclerosis.

About this clone: Its antigen is still unknown. No much larger clone is present one base from it, and per-base qualities are unavailable.

The CDR3 spans 16 residues, from the cysteine through the phenylalanine. Kept here is only the CDR3 DNA, which spans 48 bases and is read in frame from base 1. Trimming removed 5 bases from V and 2 bases from J; the gene matches leave 5 bases unexplained. The germline V gene yields SGHAT for CDR1 and FQNNGV for CDR2. The method behind the library was the immunoSEQ multiplex PCR assay. TCRdb took over this immuneACCESS table, retaining in-frame rearrangements with V and J assigned. Such tables are incomplete; in checked studies, under half of the missing clones stem from an unresolved V gene, and the remainder is unexplained. This sample holds some 80,000 clones; 90% to 95% were observed only once. Clones ranked in the top ten supply around 1% of the sample.

The receptor was derived from a female donor with multiple sclerosis, enrolled in a pregnancy study. This sample comprised peripheral blood, obtained in the second trimester of pregnancy. This chain is built from TRBV11-2 and TRBJ2-1; TRBD2 aligns with 11 central bases. The DNA is as follows: TGTGCCAGCAGCCCGGGACTAGCGGCCCCCTACAATGAGCAGTTCTTC. This yields the protein CASSPGLAAPYNEQFF.